The entry below describes one TCR beta chain. V lost 2 bases, J lost 0 bases, and 10 bases stayed unmatched. The CDR3 has 17 amino acids. The germline V gene has CDR1 SGHDT and CDR2 YYEEEE. Expressed TCRB transcripts were sequenced because the entire RNA isolate underwent reverse transcription. Profiling relied on immunoSEQ multiplex PCR, and the TCRdb table lists in-frame clones only, not all of them. Among over 500,000 clones, 15% to 18% were seen once, and the ten largest hold 0.09% to 0.095%. The sample is drawn from a study of beta chain features in type 1 diabetes. The specimen sequenced was naive CD4+ T cells from blood. The sequence was obtained from a man aged 18-30 years in good health. The chain uses TRBV5-6 and TRBJ1-2, with 7 bases that match TRBD1. The CDR3 bases are TGTGCCAGCAGCTTCCGCCGACAGGGCAGATCTAACTATGGCTACACCTTC. This gives the protein CASSFRRQGRSNYGYTF.